Listed below are T cell receptor beta chains from one sample, sequenced in a study of OX40 agonist ivuxolimab in advanced cancers. TCRdb's copy holds only in-frame clones and misses some; the assay was immunoSEQ multiplex PCR. The sample lists under 50,000 clones, approximately 86% occurring once. The specimen was CD4+ or CD8+ T cells sorted from blood, collected in a trial of the OX40 agonist ivuxolimab. The origin of the receptors is an adult with an advanced solid tumor such as melanoma, head and neck, liver or kidney cancer. CDR3s include the opening cysteine and the closing phenylalanine or tryptophan. Each record gives: V gene, J gene, clone size, CDR3 protein. Size is stated for part of the rows, as once, few or many counts, or as a class when the clone is expanded.

TRBV2	TRBJ1-1	NA	CASSPDRESEAFF
TRBV4-2	TRBJ1-2	NA	CASSQGSTGDGAYTF
TRBV4-1	TRBJ2-7	NA	CASSQPGTGYTYEQYF
TRBV11-3	TRBJ2-1	NA	CASSGASGRGEQFF
TRBV29-1	TRBJ2-1	NA	CSVMGLAGGAGEQFF
TRBV7-6	TRBJ1-5	NA	CASSLQGGQINQPQHF
TRBV15	TRBJ2-2	NA	CATSSHTQIQYTGELFF
TRBV2	TRBJ1-4	NA	CASRARGDRNEKLFF
TRBV6-5	TRBJ2-7	NA	CASRVTPGLNYEQYF
TRBV30	TRBJ1-1	NA	CAWSDNDLGEAFF
TRBV5-6	TRBJ1-2	NA	CASSFSTGGYGYTF
TRBV4-1	TRBJ2-6	NA	CASSQEGTGANVLTF
TRBV6-5	TRBJ1-6	NA	CASGVGLGYSPLHF
TRBV30	TRBJ2-5	NA	CAWSGGKETQYF
TRBV30	NA	once	CAWSPGNEQYF
TRBV29-1	TRBJ1-1	NA	CSHSGQGLMNTEAFF
TRBV6-5	TRBJ2-2	NA	CASSLGQGVTGELFF
TRBV11-2	TRBJ2-2	NA	CASSPVTGRTGELFF